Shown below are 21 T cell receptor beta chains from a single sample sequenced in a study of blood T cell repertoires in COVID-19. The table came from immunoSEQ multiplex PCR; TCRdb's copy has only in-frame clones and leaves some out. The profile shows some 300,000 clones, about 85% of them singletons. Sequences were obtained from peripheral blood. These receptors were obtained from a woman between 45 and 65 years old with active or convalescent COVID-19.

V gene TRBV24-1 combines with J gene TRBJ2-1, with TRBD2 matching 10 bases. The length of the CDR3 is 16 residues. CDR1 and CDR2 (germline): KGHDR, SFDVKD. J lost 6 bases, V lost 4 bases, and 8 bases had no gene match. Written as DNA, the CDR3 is TGTGCCACCAGTGACCTAGCTAGCGGGAGTTTCAATGAGCAGTTCTTC. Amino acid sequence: CATSDLASGSFNEQFF.

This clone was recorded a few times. DNA of the CDR3: TGCAGCGGCCAAACGACAAGGAACACTGAAGCTTTCTTT. Amino acid sequence: CSGQTTRNTEAFF. The gene calls are TRBV29-1 and TRBJ1-1; D remains ambiguous. The CDR3 runs to 13 residues. From germline, CDR1 is SQVTM and CDR2 ANQGSEA. Trimming left V 7 bases short and J 1 base short, with 13 bases between. The full variable domain, completed using reference TRBV29-1 and TRBJ1-1, is SAVISQKPSRDICQRGTSLTIQCQVDSQVTMMFWYRQQPGQSLTLIATANQGSEATYESGFVIDKFPISRPNLTFSTLTVSNMSPEDSSIYLCSGQTTRNTEAFFGQGTRLTVV.

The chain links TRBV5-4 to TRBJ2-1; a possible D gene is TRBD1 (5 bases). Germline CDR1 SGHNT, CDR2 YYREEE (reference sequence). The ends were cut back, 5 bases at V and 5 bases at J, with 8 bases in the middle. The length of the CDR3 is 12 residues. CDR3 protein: CASSGANNEQFF. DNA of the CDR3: TGTGCCAGCAGTGGGGCAAACAATGAGCAGTTCTTC.

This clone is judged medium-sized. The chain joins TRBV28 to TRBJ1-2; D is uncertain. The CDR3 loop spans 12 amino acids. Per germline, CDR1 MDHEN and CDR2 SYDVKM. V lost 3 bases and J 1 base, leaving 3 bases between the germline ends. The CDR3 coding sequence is TGTGCCAGCAGTTTCAATAACTATGGCTACACCTTC. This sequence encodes CASSFNNYGYTF.

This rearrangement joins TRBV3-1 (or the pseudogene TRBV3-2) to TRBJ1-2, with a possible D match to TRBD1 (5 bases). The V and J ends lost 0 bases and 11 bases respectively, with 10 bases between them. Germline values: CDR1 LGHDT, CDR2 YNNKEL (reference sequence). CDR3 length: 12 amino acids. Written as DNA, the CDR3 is TGTGCCAGCAGCCAAGAAACCAGGGAATACACCTTC. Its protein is CASSQETREYTF.

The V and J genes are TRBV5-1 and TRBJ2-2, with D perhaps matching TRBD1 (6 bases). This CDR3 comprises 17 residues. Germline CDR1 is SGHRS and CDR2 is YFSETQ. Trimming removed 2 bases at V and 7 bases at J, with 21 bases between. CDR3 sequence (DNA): TGCGCCAGCAGCTTTGGCCGGGCCGGGACCAGGGGCGGGGAGCTGTTTTTT. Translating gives CASSFGRAGTRGGELFF. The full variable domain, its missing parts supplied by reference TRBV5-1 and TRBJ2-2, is KAGVTQTPRYLIKTRGQQVTLSCSPISGHRSVSWYQQTPGQGLQFLFEYFSETQRNKGNFPGRFSGRQFSNSRSEMNVSTLELGDSALYLCASSFGRAGTRGGELFFGEGSRLTVL.

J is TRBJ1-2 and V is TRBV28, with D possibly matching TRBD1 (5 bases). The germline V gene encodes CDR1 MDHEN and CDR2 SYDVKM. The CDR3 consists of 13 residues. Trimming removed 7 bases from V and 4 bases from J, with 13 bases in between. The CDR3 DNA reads TGTGCCAGCATCCACAGTAGGGGCTATGGCTACACCTTC. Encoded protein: CASIHSRGYGYTF.

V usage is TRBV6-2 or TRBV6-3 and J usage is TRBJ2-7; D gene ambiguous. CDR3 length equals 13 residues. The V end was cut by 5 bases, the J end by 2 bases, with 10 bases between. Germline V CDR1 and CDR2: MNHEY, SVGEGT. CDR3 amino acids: CASSRRKPYEQYF. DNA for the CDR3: TGTGCCAGCAGTCGGCGGAAACCCTACGAGCAGTACTTC.

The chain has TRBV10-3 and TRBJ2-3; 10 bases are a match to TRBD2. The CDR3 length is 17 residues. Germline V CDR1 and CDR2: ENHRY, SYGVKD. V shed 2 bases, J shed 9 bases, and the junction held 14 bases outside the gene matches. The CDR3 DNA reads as TGTGCCATCAGTGAGACCCGAGCGGGAGGGCCCTTGGAGACGCAGTATTTT. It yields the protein CAISETRAGGPLETQYF.

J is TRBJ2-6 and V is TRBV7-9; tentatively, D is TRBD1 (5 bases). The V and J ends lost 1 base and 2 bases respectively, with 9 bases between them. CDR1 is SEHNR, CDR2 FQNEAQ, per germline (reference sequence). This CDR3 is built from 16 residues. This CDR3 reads CASSLEARAGANVLTF. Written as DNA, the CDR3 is TGTGCCAGCAGCTTAGAGGCCAGGGCTGGGGCCAACGTCCTGACTTTC.

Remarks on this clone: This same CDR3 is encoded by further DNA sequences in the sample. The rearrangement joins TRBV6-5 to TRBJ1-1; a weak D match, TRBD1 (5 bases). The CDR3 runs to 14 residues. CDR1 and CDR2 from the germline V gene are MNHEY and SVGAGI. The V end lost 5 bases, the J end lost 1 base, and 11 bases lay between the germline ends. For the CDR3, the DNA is TGTGCCAGCAGTCCCCTGGGGGGGAACACTGAAGCTTTCTTT. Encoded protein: CASSPLGGNTEAFF.

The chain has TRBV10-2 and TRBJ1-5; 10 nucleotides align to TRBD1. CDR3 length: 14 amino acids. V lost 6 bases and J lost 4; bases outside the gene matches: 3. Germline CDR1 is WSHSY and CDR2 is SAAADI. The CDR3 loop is CASRGTGANQPQHF. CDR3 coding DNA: TGCGCCAGCAGGGGGACAGGGGCAAATCAGCCCCAGCATTTT.

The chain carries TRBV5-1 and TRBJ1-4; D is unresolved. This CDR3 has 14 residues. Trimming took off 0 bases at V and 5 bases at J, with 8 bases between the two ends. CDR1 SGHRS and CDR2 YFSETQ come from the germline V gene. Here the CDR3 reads CASSLDLINEKLFF. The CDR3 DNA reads TGCGCCAGCAGCTTGGACTTAATAAATGAAAAACTGTTTTTT.

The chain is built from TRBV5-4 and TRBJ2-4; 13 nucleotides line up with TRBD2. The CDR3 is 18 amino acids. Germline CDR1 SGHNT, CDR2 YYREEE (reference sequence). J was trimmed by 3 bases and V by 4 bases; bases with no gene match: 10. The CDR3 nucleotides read TGTGCCAGCAGCGCCGGACTAGCGGGAGTAGGTGGCAAAAACATTCAGTACTTC. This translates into CASSAGLAGVGGKNIQYF.

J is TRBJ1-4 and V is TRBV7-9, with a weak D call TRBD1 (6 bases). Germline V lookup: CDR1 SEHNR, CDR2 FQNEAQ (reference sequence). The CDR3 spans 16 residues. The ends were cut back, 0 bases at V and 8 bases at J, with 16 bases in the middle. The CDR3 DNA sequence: TGTGCCAGCAGCTTAGCGTTGAACAGGGCGAACGAAAAACTGTTTTTT. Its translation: CASSLALNRANEKLFF. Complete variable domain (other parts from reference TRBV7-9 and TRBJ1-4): DTGVSQNPRHKITKRGQNVTFRCDPISEHNRLYWYRQTLGQGPEFLTYFQNEAQLEKSRLLSDRFSAERPKGSFSTLEIQRTEQGDSAMYLCASSLALNRANEKLFFGSGTQLSVL.

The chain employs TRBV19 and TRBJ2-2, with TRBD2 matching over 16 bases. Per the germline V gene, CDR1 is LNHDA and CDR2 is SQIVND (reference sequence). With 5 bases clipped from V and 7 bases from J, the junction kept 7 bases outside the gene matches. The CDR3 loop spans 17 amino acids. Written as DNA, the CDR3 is TGTGCCAGTAGTCCCCCGGGACTAGCGGGAGGGGACGGGGAGCTGTTTTTT. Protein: CASSPPGLAGGDGELFF.

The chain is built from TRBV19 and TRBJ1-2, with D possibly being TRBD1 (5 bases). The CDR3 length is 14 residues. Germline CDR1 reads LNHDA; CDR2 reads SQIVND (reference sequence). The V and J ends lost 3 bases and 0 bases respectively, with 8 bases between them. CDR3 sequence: CASSIAGTNYGYTF. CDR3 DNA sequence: TGTGCCAGTAGTATCGCAGGGACTAACTATGGCTACACCTTC.

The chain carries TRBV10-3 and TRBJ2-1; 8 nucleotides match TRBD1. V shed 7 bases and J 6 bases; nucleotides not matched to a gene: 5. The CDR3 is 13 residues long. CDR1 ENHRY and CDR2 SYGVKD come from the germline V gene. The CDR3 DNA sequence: TGTGCCATCACTCCACAGGGGGGCAATGAGCAGTTCTTC. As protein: CAITPQGGNEQFF.

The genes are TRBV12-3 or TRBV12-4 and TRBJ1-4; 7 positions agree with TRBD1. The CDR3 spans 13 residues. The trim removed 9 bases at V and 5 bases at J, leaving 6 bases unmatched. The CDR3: CASARGRNEKLFF. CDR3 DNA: TGTGCCAGTGCTAGGGGGCGGAATGAAAAACTGTTTTTT.

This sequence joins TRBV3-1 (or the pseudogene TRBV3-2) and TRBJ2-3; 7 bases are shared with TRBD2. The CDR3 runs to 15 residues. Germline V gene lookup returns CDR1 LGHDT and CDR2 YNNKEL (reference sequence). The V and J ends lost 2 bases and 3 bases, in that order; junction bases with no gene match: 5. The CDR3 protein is CASSQWRGGTDTQYF. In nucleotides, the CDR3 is TGTGCCAGCAGCCAATGGAGGGGAGGGACAGATACGCAGTATTTT.

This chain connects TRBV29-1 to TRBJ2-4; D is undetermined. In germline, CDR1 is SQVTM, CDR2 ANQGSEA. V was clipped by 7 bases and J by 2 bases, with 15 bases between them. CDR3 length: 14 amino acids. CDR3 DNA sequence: TGCAGCGGTCTCATCGGAGTTCCCAAAAACATTCAGTACTTC. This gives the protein CSGLIGVPKNIQYF. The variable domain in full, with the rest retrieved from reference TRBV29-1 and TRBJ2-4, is SAVISQKPSRDICQRGTSLTIQCQVDSQVTMMFWYRQQPGQSLTLIATANQGSEATYESGFVIDKFPISRPNLTFSTLTVSNMSPEDSSIYLCSGLIGVPKNIQYFGAGTRLSVL.